This T cell receptor beta chain was obtained from a study of blood T cells in healthy people across ages. The germline gives CDR1 LGHNA, CDR2 YSLEER. The CDR3 loop spans 15 amino acids. This clonotype occurred a few times. Its antigen remains unknown. A second roughly 7 to 12 cycle PCR used barcoded and J-beta primers. TCRdb independently ran MiXCR on the 5' RACE reads; one entry per CDR3 protein. This table holds more than 500,000 distinct CDR3 sequences, about 26% found once. Findings and caveats of the study: As age increased, TCR beta diversity per million T cells fell in a roughly linear fashion. There were more naive CD4+ cells and higher diversity in long-lived donors than in aged donors.

The TCR was taken from a woman between 65 and 79 years old in good health. The rearrangement joins TRBV4-3 to TRBJ2-5; unclear D gene. TRBJ2-1 matches the DNA end more closely, so the J call is doubtful. Input material: blood. DNA of the CDR3: TGCGCCAGCAGCCAAGAGGCCTACCAATACAATGAGCAGTTCTTC. Residues: CASSQEAYQYNEQFF.